This T cell receptor (beta chain) was retrieved from a study of spatial heterogeneity in lung cancer. TCRdb reprocessed the 5' RACE reads via MiXCR and lists one record per CDR3 protein. The repertoire holds some 16,000 distinct CDR3 sequences, with 15% to 20% as singletons. Regarding time point: blood at routine non-recurrence follow-up after resection. Whole RNA from tumor, nontumor lung or frozen PBMC was sequenced unsorted. Deletions cut 0 bases from V and 5 bases from J, with 11 bases between. Germline CDR1 SGHRS, CDR2 YFSETQ. The CDR3 contains 14 residues. This clonotype was found a few times. The rearrangement links TRBV5-1 to TRBJ2-5; TRBD1 is a possible D gene (5 bases). Here the sequenced sample was PBMCs, taken at follow-up. The sequence was collected from a male donor with early-stage non-small cell lung cancer. As DNA, the CDR3 is TGCGCCAGCAGCTTGGCCCAGGGAACCGAGACCCAGTACTTC. This encodes CASSLAQGTETQYF.